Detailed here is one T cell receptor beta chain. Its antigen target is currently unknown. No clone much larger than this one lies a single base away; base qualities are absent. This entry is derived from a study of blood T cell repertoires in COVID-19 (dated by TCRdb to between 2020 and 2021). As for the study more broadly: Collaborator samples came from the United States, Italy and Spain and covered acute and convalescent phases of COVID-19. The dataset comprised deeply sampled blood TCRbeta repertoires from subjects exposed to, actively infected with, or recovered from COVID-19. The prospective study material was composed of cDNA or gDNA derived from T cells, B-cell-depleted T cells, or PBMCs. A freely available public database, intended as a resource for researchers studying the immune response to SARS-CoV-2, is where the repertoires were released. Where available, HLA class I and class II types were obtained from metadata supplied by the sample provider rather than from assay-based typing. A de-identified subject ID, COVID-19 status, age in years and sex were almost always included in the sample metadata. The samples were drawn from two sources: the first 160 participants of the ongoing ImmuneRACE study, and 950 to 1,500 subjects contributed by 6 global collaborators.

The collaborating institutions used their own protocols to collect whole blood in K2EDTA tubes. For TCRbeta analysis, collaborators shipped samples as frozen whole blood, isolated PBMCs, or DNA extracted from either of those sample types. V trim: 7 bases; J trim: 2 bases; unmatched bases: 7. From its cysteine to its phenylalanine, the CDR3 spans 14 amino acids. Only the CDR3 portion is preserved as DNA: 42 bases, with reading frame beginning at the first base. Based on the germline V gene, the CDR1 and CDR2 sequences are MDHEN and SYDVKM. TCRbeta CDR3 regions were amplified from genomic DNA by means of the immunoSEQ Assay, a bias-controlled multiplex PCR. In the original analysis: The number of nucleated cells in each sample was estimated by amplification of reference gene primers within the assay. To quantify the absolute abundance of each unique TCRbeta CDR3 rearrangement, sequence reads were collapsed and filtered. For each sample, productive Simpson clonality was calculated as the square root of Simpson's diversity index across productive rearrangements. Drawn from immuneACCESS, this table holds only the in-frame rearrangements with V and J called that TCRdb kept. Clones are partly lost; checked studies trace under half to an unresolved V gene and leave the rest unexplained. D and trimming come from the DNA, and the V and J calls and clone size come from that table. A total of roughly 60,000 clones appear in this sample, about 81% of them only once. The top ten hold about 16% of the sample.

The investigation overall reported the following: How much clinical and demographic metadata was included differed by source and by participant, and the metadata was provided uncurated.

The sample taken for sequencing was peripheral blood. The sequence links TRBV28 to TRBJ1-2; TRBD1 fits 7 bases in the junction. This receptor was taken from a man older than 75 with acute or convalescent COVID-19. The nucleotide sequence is TGTGCCAGCATTCCGGGACAGATAAACTATGGCTACACCTTC. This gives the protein CASIPGQINYGYTF.